What follows are 25 T cell receptor beta chains derived from one specimen sequenced in a study of Tregs in tolerant kidney transplant recipients (dated by TCRdb to between 2017 and 2020). The library was built by means of the immunoSEQ multiplex PCR assay. TCRdb holds this immuneACCESS table with in-frame rearrangements only. Some clones are missing; in checked studies, unresolved V genes explain under half, and the rest has no known cause. The sample table records roughly 64,000 clones; 95% to 98% of these occur just once. The ten largest clones capture 0.34% of the sample. The sample's time point label, in plain terms: blood sample drawn before combined kidney and bone marrow transplant. The sequences come from Tregs from blood, collected before the transplant. The receptors derive from a human donor who received a combined kidney and bone marrow transplant.

This chain joins TRBV18 and TRBJ2-3; D remains unclear. The CDR3 is 12 amino acids. Trimming removed 2 bases from V and 5 bases from J, with 5 bases in between. Germline values: CDR1 KGHSH, CDR2 LQKENI. CDR3 protein: CASSPSQDTQYF. DNA for the CDR3: TGTGCCAGCTCACCAAGCCAAGATACGCAGTATTTT.

The CDR3 sequence: CASTTSPGVGPRSSYNEQFF. The CDR3 DNA follows: TGTGCCAGTACTACCTCCCCGGGGGTGGGGCCCCGGAGCTCCTACAATGAGCAGTTCTTC. This chain connects TRBV19 to TRBJ2-1; the D gene is possibly TRBD2 (6 bases). The V end lost 7 bases, the J end lost 0 bases, and 28 bases lay between the germline ends. CDR1 LNHDA and CDR2 SQIVND come from the germline V gene (reference sequence). CDR3 length: 20 residues. Combining the CDR3 with reference TRBV19 and TRBJ2-1 gives the whole variable domain DGGITQSPKYLFRKEGQNVTLSCEQNLNHDAMYWYRQDPGQGLRLIYYSQIVNDFQKGDIAEGYSVSREKKESFPLTVTSAQKNPTAFYLCASTTSPGVGPRSSYNEQFFGPGTRLTVL.

The V gene is TRBV28, the J gene TRBJ1-6, with D uncertain. The germline V gene has CDR1 MDHEN and CDR2 SYDVKM. The CDR3 length is 16 residues. Deletions cut 7 bases from V and 6 bases from J, with 19 bases between. CDR3 DNA sequence: TGTGCCAGCACCTTCCGCGGGGTGTTAGGTAATTCACCCCTCCACTTT. This encodes CASTFRGVLGNSPLHF.

The rearrangement joins TRBV9 to TRBJ1-4; 9 nucleotides agree with TRBD1. The CDR3 is made up of 14 amino acids. In germline, CDR1 is SGDLS, CDR2 YYNGEE. V was pared by 4 bases and J by 8 bases, with 6 bases of the junction left unmatched. CDR3 sequence: CASSLTGGGEKLFF. The CDR3 DNA follows: TGTGCCAGCAGCCTGACAGGGGGAGGGGAAAAACTGTTTTTT.

The chain uses TRBV18 and TRBJ1-6; 7 bases are shared with TRBD1. The CDR3 runs 16 residues. V shed 5 bases and J 7 bases; nucleotides not matched to a gene: 11. Germline CDR1 KGHSH, CDR2 LQKENI. Here the CDR3 reads CASSSLLRDRNSPLHF. The CDR3 DNA follows: TGTGCCAGCTCATCCCTTCTCCGGGACAGAAATTCACCCCTCCACTTT.

V and J are TRBV29-1 and TRBJ2-7; 8 nucleotides line up with TRBD1. J was trimmed by 4 bases and V by 4 bases; bases with no gene match: 6. The V gene's germline CDR1 is SQVTM and CDR2 ANQGSEA. CDR3 length: 13 amino acids. CDR3 sequence (DNA): TGCAGCGTTGGGAGACAGGGGTGGTACGAGCAGTACTTC. The encoded protein is CSVGRQGWYEQYF.

This clone was seen a single time. The rearrangement links TRBV25-1 to TRBJ1-1; 11 bases map to TRBD1. There are 15 residues in the CDR3. The V segment lost 2 bases and the J segment 4 bases; nucleotides outside the gene matches: 3. Germline V gene data show CDR1 as MGHDK and CDR2 as SYGVNS. This CDR3 is CASSEPGQGVTEAFF. CDR3 sequence (DNA): TGTGCCAGCAGTGAACCGGGACAGGGGGTCACTGAAGCTTTCTTT.

The chain carries TRBV10-3 and TRBJ1-2; D is undetermined. The germline CDR1 and CDR2 sequences are ENHRY and SYGVKD. The CDR3 loop spans 13 amino acids. Trimming took 6 bases from V and 7 from J, leaving 15 bases between them. CDR3 nucleotide sequence: TGTGCCATCAGCTCCTCGCGAGGAGTTGGCTACACCTTC. It translates to CAISSSRGVGYTF.

The chain joins TRBV7-2 to TRBJ2-7; 9 positions agree with TRBD2. The junction had 7 bases not matched to a gene; V was cut back by 1 base and J by 12 bases. Germline values: CDR1 SGHTA, CDR2 FQGNSA. This CDR3 has 13 amino acids. As DNA, the CDR3 is TGTGCCAGCAGCTTAGACAGCGGGAGGTTTGGGTACTTC. Residues: CASSLDSGRFGYF.

The chain has TRBV5-1 and TRBJ1-2; 7 bases align to TRBD1. The CDR3 runs to 17 residues. With 3 bases clipped from V and 4 bases from J, the junction kept 15 bases outside the gene matches. Germline V gives CDR1 SGHRS, CDR2 YFSETQ. CDR3 DNA: TGCGCCAGCAGCTCCTACATGGACAGGACCGGGGGCTATGGCTACACCTTC. Amino acid sequence: CASSSYMDRTGGYGYTF.

The rearrangement links TRBV20-1 to TRBJ2-5, with 7 bases fitting TRBD1. CDR3 length: 11 residues. Unmatched junction bases numbered 2, after V lost 7 bases and J lost 3 bases. Germline V gene data show CDR1 as DFQATT and CDR2 as SNEGSKA (reference sequence). CDR3 in DNA: TGCAGTGGAGGGACAGAAGAGACCCAGTACTTC. Residues: CSGGTEETQYF.

This chain links TRBV15 with TRBJ2-7; D may be TRBD2 (6 bases). The CDR3 spans 16 residues. The germline V gene has CDR1 LNHNV and CDR2 YYDKDF (reference sequence). V lost 1 base to trimming and J lost 3 bases, with 16 bases between them. CDR3 region: CATSRAWGGINYEQYF. For the CDR3, the DNA is TGTGCCACCAGCAGAGCGTGGGGAGGTATAAACTACGAGCAGTACTTC. The full variable domain, with the rest looked up from reference TRBV15 and TRBJ2-7, is DAMVIQNPRYQVTQFGKPVTLSCSQTLNHNVMYWYQQKSSQAPKLLFHYYDKDFNNEADTPDNFQSRRPNTSFCFLDIRSPGLGDTAMYLCATSRAWGGINYEQYFGPGTRLTVT.

This clone was counted once. The chain couples TRBV18 to TRBJ2-3; 10 bases match TRBD2. Germline-derived CDR1 and CDR2 are KGHSH and LQKENI. Unmatched junction bases numbered 5, after V lost 2 bases and J lost 0 bases. The CDR3 is 17 residues long. The CDR3 sequence: CASSPWSGRVSTDTQYF. The CDR3 DNA reads as TGTGCCAGCTCACCATGGAGCGGGAGGGTGAGCACAGATACGCAGTATTTT.

V and J are TRBV4-3 and TRBJ2-1; TRBD2 matches at 8 bases. This CDR3 spans 16 amino acids. V dropped 1 base and J dropped 1; count of bases not matched to a gene: 3. Germline CDR1 reads LGHNA; CDR2 reads YSLEER. The CDR3 sequence: CASSQVLADSYNEQFF. Written as DNA, the CDR3 is TGCGCCAGCAGCCAAGTACTAGCGGATTCCTACAATGAGCAGTTCTTC.

This chain links TRBV9 with TRBJ1-2; 8 positions agree with TRBD1. Germline V gene lookup returns CDR1 SGDLS and CDR2 YYNGEE. The CDR3 totals 14 residues. V trimming: 3 bases; J trimming: 4 bases; junction bases outside the gene matches: 5. The CDR3 nucleotides are TGTGCCAGCAGCGCCCCGGACAGGGTCTATGGCTACACCTTC. Its translation: CASSAPDRVYGYTF.

J is TRBJ1-2 and V is TRBV4-3; D remains ambiguous. The V end lost 4 bases, the J end lost 1 base, and 13 bases lay between the germline ends. CDR3 length equals 15 residues. Germline V gene sequence: CDR1 LGHNA, CDR2 YSLEER. The CDR3 bases are TGCGCCAGCAGCCCTAGACCTGCGGGTAACTATGGCTACACCTTC. Residues: CASSPRPAGNYGYTF.

The chain uses TRBV25-1 and TRBJ2-3; TRBD1 is a possible D gene (5 bases). CDR1 MGHDK and CDR2 SYGVNS come from the germline V gene. This CDR3 region has 14 residues. V was cut by 7 bases and J by 2 bases, with 13 bases left in between. The CDR3 protein is CASKKDKTTDTQYF. Here the CDR3 DNA reads TGTGCCAGCAAGAAGGACAAGACCACAGATACGCAGTATTTT.

V is TRBV29-1 and J is TRBJ1-2; TRBD1 aligns across 8 bases. Per the germline V gene, CDR1 is SQVTM and CDR2 is ANQGSEA. The V and J ends lost 3 bases and 6 bases, in that order; junction bases with no gene match: 3. CDR3 length equals 12 residues. The DNA of the CDR3 is TGCAGCGTTGAGAACAGGGGGGATGGCTACACCTTC. The encoded protein is CSVENRGDGYTF.

V usage is TRBV6-5 and J usage is TRBJ2-4, with 8 bases that match TRBD1. The CDR3 length is 15 residues. Germline CDR1 MNHEY, CDR2 SVGAGI. The V segment lost 6 bases and the J segment 0 bases; nucleotides outside the gene matches: 4. For the CDR3, the DNA is TGTGCCAGCAGGGCAGGGGGCCTAGCCAAAAACATTCAGTACTTC. Protein sequence: CASRAGGLAKNIQYF.

CDR3 bases: TGTGCCAGCAGCCCCCAGGGTTCTATGCGTGGTGAGCAGTTCTTC. Amino acids: CASSPQGSMRGEQFF. The chain uses TRBV7-9 and TRBJ2-1; D perhaps matches TRBD1 (5 bases). This CDR3 comprises 15 residues. V gave up 5 bases and J gave up 9 bases, with 20 bases separating them. CDR1 SEHNR and CDR2 FQNEAQ come from the germline V gene (reference sequence).

This clone was observed once. The genes are TRBV10-3 and TRBJ1-1; TRBD1 matches 12 bases. From germline, CDR1 is ENHRY and CDR2 SYGVKD. After removal of 6 bases from V and 2 bases from J, the junction contained 1 base not matched to a gene. The CDR3 totals 14 residues. CDR3 coding DNA: TGTGCCATCAGAGGGACAGGGGGCAACACTGAAGCTTTCTTT. Its protein is CAIRGTGGNTEAFF.

The rearrangement uses TRBV4-1 and TRBJ1-1, with TRBD1 matching over 8 bases. From germline, CDR1 is MGHRA and CDR2 YSYEKL. The CDR3 sequence is 15 residues long. V dropped 4 bases and J dropped 5; count of bases not matched to a gene: 9. In nucleotides, the CDR3 is TGCGCCAGCAGCCCAGCGGACAGGGTTGGAACTGAAGCTTTCTTT. Amino acids: CASSPADRVGTEAFF.

This clone was observed a single time. The J gene is TRBJ2-5, the V gene TRBV29-1, with D maybe TRBD1 (5 bases). The germline CDR1 and CDR2 sequences are SQVTM and ANQGSEA. This CDR3 comprises 14 residues. V lost 4 bases to trimming and J lost 1 base, with 13 bases between them. The CDR3 sequence is CSVVFRGLQETQYF. The CDR3, as DNA: TGCAGCGTTGTTTTTAGGGGCCTCCAAGAGACCCAGTACTTC. Supplemented by reference TRBV29-1 and TRBJ2-5, the full variable domain reads SAVISQKPSRDICQRGTSLTIQCQVDSQVTMMFWYRQQPGQSLTLIATANQGSEATYESGFVIDKFPISRPNLTFSTLTVSNMSPEDSSIYLCSVVFRGLQETQYFGPGTRLLVL.

The chain carries TRBV19 and TRBJ2-2; no clear D. CDR1 is LNHDA and CDR2 is SQIVND in the germline V gene (reference sequence). The length of the CDR3 is 14 residues. Between the trimmed V and J ends, which lost 4 bases and 2 bases, there was a span of 8 bases. The CDR3 DNA sequence: TGTGCCAGTAGTAGGAACAGAAACACCGGGGAGCTGTTTTTT. It translates to CASSRNRNTGELFF.

The chain employs TRBV9 and TRBJ2-1; 8 bases match TRBD1. Germline V gene data show CDR1 as SGDLS and CDR2 as YYNGEE. This CDR3 region has 13 residues. V gave up 2 bases and J gave up 9 bases; unmatched junction bases: 4. The CDR3 region has the DNA TGTGCCAGCAGCGTGACAGGGGACGGTGAGCAGTTCTTC. The encoded protein is CASSVTGDGEQFF. The full variable domain, with the rest looked up from reference TRBV9 and TRBJ2-1, is DSGVTQTPKHLITATGQRVTLRCSPRSGDLSVYWYQQSLDQGLQFLIQYYNGEERAKGNILERFSAQQFPDLHSELNLSSLELGDSALYFCASSVTGDGEQFFGPGTRLTVL.